This TCR beta chain was found in a study of regulatory T cells in long-lasting Graves disease. Across the study: Positivity for TSH receptor antibodies plus over 5 years of antithyroid drugs meant persistent Graves' disease. Study results and caveats: With under 3,500 shared public clonotypes, persistent patients exceeded new patients, who shared more than 750.

This CDR3 region has 14 residues. The germline V gene encodes CDR1 DFQATT and CDR2 SNEGSKA (reference sequence). Unmatched junction bases numbered 9, after V lost 4 bases and J lost 3 bases. Arm-PCR of CDR3 regions and iRepertoire HTBI primers were used to build TCR beta libraries. MiXCR, applied by TCRdb to the multiplex PCR reads, yields one record per CDR3 protein. This table holds 420,000 or so distinct CDR3 sequences, about a quarter found once. The time point is: persistent/refractory GD, antithyroid drugs over 5 years with positive TRAb. PBMCs provided the RNA from which the TCR library was made. EDTA tubes were used for drawing 8.5 to 9 milliliters of peripheral blood. Regarding this clonotype: As yet, its antigen is unknown.

The TCR was taken from a female donor with Graves disease. Specimen: peripheral blood mononuclear cells (PBMCs), collected when the disease was refractory, from a patient treated with antithyroid drugs. V gene TRBV20-1 combines with J gene TRBJ2-7; 7 nucleotides agree with TRBD1. CDR3: CSATEAGGLYEQYF. The CDR3 nucleotides read TGCAGTGCTACGGAGGCAGGGGGTCTCTACGAGCAGTACTTC.